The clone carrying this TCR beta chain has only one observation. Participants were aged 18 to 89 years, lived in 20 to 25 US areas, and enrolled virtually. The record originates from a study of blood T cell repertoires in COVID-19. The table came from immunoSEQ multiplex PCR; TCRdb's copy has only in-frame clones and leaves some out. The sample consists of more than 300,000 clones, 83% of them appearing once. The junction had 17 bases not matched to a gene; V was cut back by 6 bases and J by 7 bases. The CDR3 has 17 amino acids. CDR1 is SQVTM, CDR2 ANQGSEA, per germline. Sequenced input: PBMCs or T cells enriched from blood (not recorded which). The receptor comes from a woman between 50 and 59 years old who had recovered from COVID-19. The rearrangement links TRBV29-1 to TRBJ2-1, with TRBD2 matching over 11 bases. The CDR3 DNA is TGCAGCGTGGGGACTAGCGGCTTCTCGGGGACTACAAATGAGCAGTTCTTC. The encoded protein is CSVGTSGFSGTTNEQFF.